This TCR beta chain is from a study of T cells in Graves' hyperthyroidism and ophthalmopathy. The study, taken as a whole, reports: A model of 13 V-J pairs discriminated ophthalmopathy from stable hyperthyroidism.

This clonotype has only a few counts. Its antigen is not known. Germline CDR1 SEHNR, CDR2 FQNEAQ (reference sequence). CDR3 length: 15 residues. Trimming stripped 5 bases from V and 0 bases from J, with 11 bases between. It was RNA transcripts that yielded the amplified TCR beta CDR3 regions. The study used the HTBI primer set for a first-round RT-PCR of the TCR CDR3. From the multiplex PCR reads, TCRdb called clonotypes with MiXCR, one entry per CDR3 protein. Among hundreds of thousands of distinct CDR3 sequences listed, 45% were seen once. The rearrangement uses TRBV7-9 and TRBJ1-5, with D perhaps TRBD1 (6 bases). Material: peripheral blood or thyroid tissue (not recorded which). The source is an adult man with Graves' disease, either hyperthyroidism or ophthalmopathy (not recorded which). As DNA, the CDR3 is TGTGCCAGCAGCAAGGGACAAGATAGCAATCAGCCCCAGCATTTT. The encoded protein is CASSKGQDSNQPQHF. The full variable domain, rest sourced from reference TRBV7-9 and TRBJ1-5, is DTGVSQNPRHKITKRGQNVTFRCDPISEHNRLYWYRQTLGQGPEFLTYFQNEAQLEKSRLLSDRFSAERPKGSFSTLEIQRTEQGDSAMYLCASSKGQDSNQPQHFGDGTRLSIL.